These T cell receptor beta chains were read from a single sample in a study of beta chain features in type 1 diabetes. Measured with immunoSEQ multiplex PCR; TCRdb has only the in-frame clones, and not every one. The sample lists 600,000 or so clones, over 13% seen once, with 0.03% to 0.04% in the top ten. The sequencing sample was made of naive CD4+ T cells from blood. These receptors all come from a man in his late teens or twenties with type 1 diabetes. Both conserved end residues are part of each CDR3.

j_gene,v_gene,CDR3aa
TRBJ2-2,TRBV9,CASSVNRNTGELFF
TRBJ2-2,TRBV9,CASSVAGELFF
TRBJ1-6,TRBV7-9,CASSLVGGALHF
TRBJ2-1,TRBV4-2,CASSQDGGGARDEQFF
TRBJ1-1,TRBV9,CASSSPSTGGGFEAFF
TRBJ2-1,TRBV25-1,CASSAVTGGTQFF
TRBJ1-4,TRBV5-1,CASSLRDLKEKLFF
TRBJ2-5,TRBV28,CASRSTRGDWETQYF
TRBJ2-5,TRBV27,CASSLRPGSQLAAQETQYF
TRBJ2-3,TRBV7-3,CASSLTVSTDTQYF
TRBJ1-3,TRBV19,CASTGGGNTIYF
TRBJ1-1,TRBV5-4,CASSQRQGNTEAFF
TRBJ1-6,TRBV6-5,CASRADRDSSPLHF
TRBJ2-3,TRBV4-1,CASSPSGTGADTQYF
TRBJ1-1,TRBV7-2,CASSLGAAYTEAFF
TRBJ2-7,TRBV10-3,CAIAGVEQYF
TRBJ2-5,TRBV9,CASSVFGLAGTAPETQYF
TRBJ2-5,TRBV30,CALAWSGGVQTQYF
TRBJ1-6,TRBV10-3,CATLGTDNSPLHF
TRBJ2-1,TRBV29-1,CSVLDRGLLYEQFF
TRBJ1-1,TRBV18,CASSPEVAEAFF
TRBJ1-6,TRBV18,CASSYRELNSPLHF
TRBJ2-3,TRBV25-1,CASSQQGTDTQYF
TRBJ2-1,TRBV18,CASSPGIYNEQFF
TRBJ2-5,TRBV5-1,CASSWRPGGGAPETQYF
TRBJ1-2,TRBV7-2,CASSLIKTGGLSAYGYTF
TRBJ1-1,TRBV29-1,CSAGQINTEAFF
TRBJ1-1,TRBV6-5,CASSYERAATEAFF
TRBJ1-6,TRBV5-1,CASSLEALGQNSPLHF
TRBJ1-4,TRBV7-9,CASSTTSGTTEKLFF
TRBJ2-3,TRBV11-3,CASSLSWGQPTDTQYF
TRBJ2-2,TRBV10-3,CAITPRGLTGELFF
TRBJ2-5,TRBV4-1,CASSQGIKETQYF
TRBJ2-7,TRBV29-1,CSVGAAYEQYF
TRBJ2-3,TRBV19,CASSVDRVRTDTQYF
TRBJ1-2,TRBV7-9,CASSLVAINYGYTF
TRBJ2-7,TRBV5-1,CASSPEGLAGRYEQYF
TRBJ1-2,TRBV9,CASSVSPKDGYGYTF
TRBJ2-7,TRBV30,CAWSVKVGSYEQYF
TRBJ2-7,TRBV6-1,CASSGTASSYEQYF
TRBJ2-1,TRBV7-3,CASSNSGGNEQFF
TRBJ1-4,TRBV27,CASSFLQNYEKLFF
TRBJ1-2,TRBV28,CATHFLDRGWDGYTF
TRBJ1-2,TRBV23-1,CASSQLSLGTDYGYTF
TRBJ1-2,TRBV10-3,CAISDGTSLGYGYTF
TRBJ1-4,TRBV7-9,CASSPDDRAYNEKLFF
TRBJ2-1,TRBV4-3,CASSQDWGGGPPYNEQFF
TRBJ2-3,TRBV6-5,CASRGADTQYF
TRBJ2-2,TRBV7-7,CASRGQGASGELFF
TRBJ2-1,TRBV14,CASSLQLGSYNEQFF
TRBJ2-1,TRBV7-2,CASSFSTGLVEQFF
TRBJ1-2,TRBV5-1,CASSLPLGQSYGYTF
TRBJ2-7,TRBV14,CASSREWGQILYEQYF
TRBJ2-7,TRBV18,CASSPNPTNYEQYF
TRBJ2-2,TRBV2,CASRVTGELFF
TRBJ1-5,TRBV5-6,CASSLSGQPQHF
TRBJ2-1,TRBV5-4,CASSLAGGGPYNEQFF